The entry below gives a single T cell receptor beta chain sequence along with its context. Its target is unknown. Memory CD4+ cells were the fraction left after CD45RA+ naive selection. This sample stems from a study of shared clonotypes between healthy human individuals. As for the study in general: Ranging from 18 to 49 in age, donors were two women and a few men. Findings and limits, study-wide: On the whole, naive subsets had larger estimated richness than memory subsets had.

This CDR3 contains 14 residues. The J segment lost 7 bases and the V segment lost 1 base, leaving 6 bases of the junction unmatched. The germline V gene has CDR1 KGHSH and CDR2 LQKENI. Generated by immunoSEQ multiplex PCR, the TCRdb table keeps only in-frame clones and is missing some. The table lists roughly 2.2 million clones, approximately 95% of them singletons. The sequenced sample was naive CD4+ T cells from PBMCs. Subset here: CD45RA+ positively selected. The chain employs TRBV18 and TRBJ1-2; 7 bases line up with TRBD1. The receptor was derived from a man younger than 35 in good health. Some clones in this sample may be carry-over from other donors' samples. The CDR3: CASSPRTGEGGYTF. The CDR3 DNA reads TGTGCCAGCTCACCACGTACAGGGGAGGGTGGCTACACCTTC. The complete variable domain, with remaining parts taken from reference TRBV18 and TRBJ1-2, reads NAGVMQNPRHLVRRRGQEARLRCSPMKGHSHVYWYRQLPEEGLKFMVYLQKENIIDESGMPKERFSAEFPKEGPSILRIQQVVRGDSAAYFCASSPRTGEGGYTFGSGTRLTVV.